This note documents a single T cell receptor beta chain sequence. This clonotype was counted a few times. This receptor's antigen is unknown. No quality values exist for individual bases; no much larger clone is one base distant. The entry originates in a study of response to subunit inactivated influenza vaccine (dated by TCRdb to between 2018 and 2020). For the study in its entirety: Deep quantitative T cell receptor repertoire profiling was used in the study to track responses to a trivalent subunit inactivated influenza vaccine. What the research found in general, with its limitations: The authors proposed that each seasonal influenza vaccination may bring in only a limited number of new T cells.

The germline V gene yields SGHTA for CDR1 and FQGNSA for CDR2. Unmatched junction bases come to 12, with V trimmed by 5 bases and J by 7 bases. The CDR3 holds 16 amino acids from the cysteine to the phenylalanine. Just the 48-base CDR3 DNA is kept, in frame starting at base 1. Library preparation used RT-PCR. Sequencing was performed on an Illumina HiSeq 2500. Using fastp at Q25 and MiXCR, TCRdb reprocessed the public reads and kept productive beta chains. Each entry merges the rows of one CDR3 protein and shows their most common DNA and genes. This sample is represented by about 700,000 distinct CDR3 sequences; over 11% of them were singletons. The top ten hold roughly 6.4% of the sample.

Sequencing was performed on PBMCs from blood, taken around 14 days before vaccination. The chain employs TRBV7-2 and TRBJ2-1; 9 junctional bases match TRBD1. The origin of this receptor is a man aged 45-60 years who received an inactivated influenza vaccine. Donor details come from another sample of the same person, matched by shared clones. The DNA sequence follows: TGTGCCAGCAGCCCAAGAACGGGACAGGGCGTAAATGAGCAGTTCTTC. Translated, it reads CASSPRTGQGVNEQFF.